One sample yielded the 16 T cell receptor beta chains listed below, sequenced in a study of blood T cells in healthy people across ages. A J-beta primer mix and a sample-barcoded 5' primer were used in a second PCR of about 6 to 12 cycles. TCRdb passed the 5' RACE reads through MiXCR, listing each CDR3 protein once. The sample gives about 1,600,000 distinct CDR3 sequences, around two fifths of which show up once; roughly 8.2% is in the top ten. Sequencing was done on a sample of blood. The receptors come from a woman aged 18-29 years in good health.

This clonotype was found a few times. This sequence joins TRBV27 and TRBJ2-7; 11 nucleotides line up with TRBD2. J gave up 4 bases and V 6 bases, and 5 bases lay outside the gene matches. Germline V CDR1 and CDR2: MNHEY, SMNVEV (reference sequence). CDR3 length: 14 amino acids. The CDR3 DNA is TGTGCCAGCAGAGCTAGCGGGGGGAGGTACGAGCAGTACTTC. Encoded protein: CASRASGGRYEQYF.

This clonotype appeared a few times. The CDR3 is CSASTTGYRPNYGYTF. The CDR3, as DNA: TGCAGTGCAAGTACTACAGGGTACCGCCCTAACTATGGCTACACCTTC. The chain recombines TRBV20-1 with TRBJ1-2, with a weak D call TRBD1 (6 bases). CDR3 length equals 16 residues. V lost 6 bases and J lost 0, with 20 bases in between. CDR1 is DFQATT, CDR2 SNEGSKA, per germline (reference sequence).

This clonotype occurred a few times. The chain has TRBV20-1 and TRBJ2-7; D not resolved. The V end was cut by 1 base, the J end by 3 bases, with 7 bases between. Germline V gene data show CDR1 as DFQATT and CDR2 as SNEGSKA (reference sequence). This CDR3 comprises 12 residues. The CDR3 protein is CSARGTVYEQYF. CDR3 sequence (DNA): TGCAGTGCTAGAGGGACGGTCTACGAGCAGTACTTC.

The chain carries TRBV6-5 and TRBJ2-5, with 9 nucleotides matching TRBD2. The germline CDR1 and CDR2 sequences are MNHEY and SVGAGI. The J segment lost 2 bases and the V segment lost 4 bases, leaving 5 bases of the junction unmatched. The CDR3 sequence is 15 residues long. CDR3 region: CASSSLGLAQETQYF. CDR3 nucleotides: TGTGCCAGCAGTTCCTTAGGACTAGCGCAAGAGACCCAGTACTTC.

The CDR3 region has the DNA TGTGCCAGCAGTTTCAGGGGAACCTCTGGAAACACCATATATTTT. This encodes CASSFRGTSGNTIYF. The chain joins TRBV12-3 or TRBV12-4 to TRBJ1-3; tentative D call: TRBD1 (6 bases). The CDR3 has 15 amino acids. V was clipped by 3 bases and J by 0 bases, with 9 bases between them.

The V gene is TRBV12-3 or TRBV12-4, the J gene TRBJ1-2, with TRBD1 matching 7 bases. The CDR3 is made up of 15 amino acids. V gave up 6 bases and J gave up 5 bases; unmatched junction bases: 12. CDR3 loop: CASSTTGANTYGYTF. CDR3 coding DNA: TGTGCCAGCAGCACAACAGGGGCTAATACGTATGGCTACACCTTC.

The chain has TRBV18 and TRBJ2-7; a possible D gene is TRBD2 (6 bases). This CDR3 contains 14 residues. V shed 6 bases and J shed 5 bases, with 17 bases lying between them. The germline gives CDR1 KGHSH, CDR2 LQKENI. The CDR3 nucleotides read TGTGCCAGCTCGCGTCCGGGACTCAGCGACGAGCAGTACTTC. Protein product: CASSRPGLSDEQYF. Complete variable domain (other parts from reference TRBV18 and TRBJ2-7): NAGVMQNPRHLVRRRGQEARLRCSPMKGHSHVYWYRQLPEEGLKFMVYLQKENIIDESGMPKERFSAEFPKEGPSILRIQQVVRGDSAAYFCASSRPGLSDEQYFGPGTRLTVT.

The rearrangement links TRBV21-1 to TRBJ2-1; the table's D call of TRBD2 was not tested on the DNA. TRBV21-1 is flagged as a pseudogene. The CDR3 sequence is 15 residues long. The CDR3 bases are TGTGCCAGCAGCAAAGCTGGCGGGTACTGCAATGAGCAGTTCTTC. It encodes CASSKAGGYCNEQFF.

Points on this clonotype: The likely explanation is a read error, given a far larger clone one base away. This chain uses TRBV5-1 with TRBJ2-3; D not certain. Germline V gene sequence: CDR1 SGHRS, CDR2 YFSETQ. The CDR3 is 12 residues long. The CDR3: CVSSLDRDTQYF. CDR3 coding DNA: TGCGTCAGCAGCTTGGACCGCGATACGCAGTATTTT.

The chain has TRBV2 and TRBJ1-1; D is undetermined. Germline V gives CDR1 SNHLY, CDR2 FYNNEI. Trimming removed 6 bases at V and 4 bases at J, with 9 bases between. The CDR3 contains 12 residues. The CDR3 DNA reads as TGTGCCAGCAGATCGGTGGGCACTGAAGCTTTCTTT. Translated, it gives CASRSVGTEAFF.

The CDR3 nucleotides read TGTGCCATCAGTGATCAGCTAGCGGGAGGGTCCTACAATGAGCAGTTCTTC. Its protein is CAISDQLAGGSYNEQFF. The chain joins TRBV10-3 to TRBJ2-1; TRBD2 agrees at 12 bases. Germline CDR1 reads ENHRY; CDR2 reads SYGVKD. The CDR3 runs 17 residues. V gave up 3 bases and J gave up 1 base; unmatched junction bases: 4.

In its sample, this clonotype was seen a few times. This CDR3 is CSARTIWGYEQYF. The CDR3 region has the DNA TGCAGTGCTAGGACCATATGGGGCTACGAGCAGTACTTC. The J gene is TRBJ2-7, the V gene TRBV20-1; D remains unclear. CDR3 length: 13 amino acids. In germline, CDR1 is DFQATT, CDR2 SNEGSKA (reference sequence). The V end lost 3 bases, the J end lost 3 bases, and 12 bases lay between the germline ends.

This clonotype was seen a single time. The rearrangement joins TRBV6-1 to TRBJ1-4; D unresolved. Germline V lookup: CDR1 MNHNS, CDR2 SASEGT. CDR3 length: 14 amino acids. The V end lost 2 bases, the J end lost 1 base, and 5 bases lay between the germline ends. CDR3 nucleotide sequence: TGTGCCAGCAGTGAAAGGCTAACTAATGAAAAACTGTTTTTT. Translation gives CASSERLTNEKLFF.

The V call is TRBV2, the J call TRBJ2-1; 8 bases fit TRBD1. Germline lookup yields CDR1 SNHLY and CDR2 FYNNEI. With V trimmed by 9 bases and J by 2 bases, 3 bases remained unmatched. This CDR3 comprises 13 residues. The CDR3 loop is CARGQGAYNEQFF. The CDR3, as DNA: TGTGCCAGAGGACAGGGAGCCTACAATGAGCAGTTCTTC.

With respect to this clonotype: At one of its ends the junction is not consistent with the germline gene, which may arise from a read error. V gene TRBV20-1 combines with J gene TRBJ2-1; D may match TRBD1 or TRBD2 (6 bases each). The CDR3 is made up of 13 amino acids. Per the germline V gene, CDR1 is DFQATT and CDR2 is SNEGSKA (reference sequence). This CDR3 is CSTRRGPGNEQFF. DNA of the CDR3: TGCAGTACTAGACGGGGGCCGGGCAATGAGCAGTTCTTC.

This sequence joins TRBV14 and TRBJ2-1, with TRBD2 as a possible D gene (6 bases). Germline V gives CDR1 SGHDN, CDR2 FVKESK. The CDR3 consists of 14 residues. Between the trimmed V and J ends, which lost 1 base and 10 bases, there was a span of 14 bases. The CDR3 DNA is TGTGCCAGCAGCCAAGTGGGGACTCAAGAGGAGCAGTTCTTC. Its translation: CASSQVGTQEEQFF.